What follows describes a single TCR beta chain. Its antigen remains unidentified. CDR3 length equals 16 residues. Germline CDR1 reads SGHNT; CDR2 reads YYREEE (reference sequence). V lost 4 bases to trimming and J lost 9 bases; unmatched junction nucleotides: 13. Sequencing used immunoSEQ multiplex PCR; TCRdb keeps in-frame clones, though not all of them. Seen here are around 20,000 clones, almost 95% observed once, and the top ten hold roughly 43%. These data are taken from a study of graft-versus-host responses after intestinal transplantation. Study findings and constraints: Early post-transplant falls in HvG clones accompanied the peak levels of circulating GvH clones. Researchers found GvH clones in recipient marrow, and some showed up first in ileum or blood.

The sequence was collected from a human patient who received an intestinal transplant, so some T cells may come from the graft donor. The material was PBMCs, obtained 262 days after intestinal transplant. The chain couples TRBV5-4 to TRBJ2-1; 10 nucleotides line up with TRBD1. The CDR3 protein is CASSPQAGTGEREQFF. CDR3 sequence (DNA): TGTGCCAGCAGCCCCCAGGCCGGGACAGGGGAACGTGAGCAGTTCTTC.